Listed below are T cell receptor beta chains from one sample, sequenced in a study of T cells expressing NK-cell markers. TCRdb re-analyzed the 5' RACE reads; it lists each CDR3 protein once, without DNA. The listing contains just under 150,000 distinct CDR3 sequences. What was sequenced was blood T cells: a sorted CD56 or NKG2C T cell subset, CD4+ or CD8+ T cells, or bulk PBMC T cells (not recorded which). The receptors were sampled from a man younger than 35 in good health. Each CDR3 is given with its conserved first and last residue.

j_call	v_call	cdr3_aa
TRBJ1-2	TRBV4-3	CASSQLSGDNYGYTF
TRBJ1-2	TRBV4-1	CASSQGGPDGYTF
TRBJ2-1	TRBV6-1	CASEGTGVVNEQFF
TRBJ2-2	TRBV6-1	CASNLPDRGNTGELFF
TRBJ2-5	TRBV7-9	CASSEARRGETQYF
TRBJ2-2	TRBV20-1	CSARDRTENTGELFF
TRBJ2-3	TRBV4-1	CASSPRQGDLATRSPDTQYF
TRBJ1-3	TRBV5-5	CASSPRDISGNTIYF
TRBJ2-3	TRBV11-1	CASARPTQGVRYTDTQYF
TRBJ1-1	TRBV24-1	CATSDSSGTEAFF
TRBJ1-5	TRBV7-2	CASSPPGGQPQHF
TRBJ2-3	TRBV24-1	CATSDPTSELTDTQYF
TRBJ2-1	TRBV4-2	CASSQDRNSGAYNEQFF
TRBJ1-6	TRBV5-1	CASSLTHLQDRINSPLHF
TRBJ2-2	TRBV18	CASSPPPGTDTGELFF
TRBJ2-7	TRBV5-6	CASSTGQGIFSEQYF
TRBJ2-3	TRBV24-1	CATSGRGRESEADTQYF
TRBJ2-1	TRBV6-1	CASSIGTGGDEQFF
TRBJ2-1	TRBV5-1	CASSIRLAGVDEQFF
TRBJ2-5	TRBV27	CASSQGRLAGDETQYF
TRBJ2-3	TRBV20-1	CSASGLVAGGYTDTQYF
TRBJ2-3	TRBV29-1	CSVEDGTLTDTQYF
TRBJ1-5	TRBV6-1	CASSRGTGGRQPQHF
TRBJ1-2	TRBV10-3	CAISEDATGTGGADGYTF
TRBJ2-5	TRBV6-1	CASTRAGGAQETQYF
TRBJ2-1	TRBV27	CASSFVQTMAGKSEQFF
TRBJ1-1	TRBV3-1	CASSQGIRNTEAFF
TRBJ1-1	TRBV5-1	CASSLTGGGTEAFF
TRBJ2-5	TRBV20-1	CSARVPLQETQYF
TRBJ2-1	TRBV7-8	CASSAKPTGARSSFF
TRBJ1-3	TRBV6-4	CASSTPGQGPSSSGNTIYF
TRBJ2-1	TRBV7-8	CASSPMEQNNEQFF
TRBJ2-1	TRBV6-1	CASRSSGTSSYNEQFF
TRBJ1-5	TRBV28	CASSPINPGPSNQPQHF
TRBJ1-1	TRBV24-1	CATSDPTTGSTEAFF
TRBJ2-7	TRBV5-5	CASSSVATYEQYF
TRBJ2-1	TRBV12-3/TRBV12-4	CASSFKRGDNEQFF
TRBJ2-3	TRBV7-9	CASSNTAGSADTQYF
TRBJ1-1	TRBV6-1	CASSEEGVGTEAFF
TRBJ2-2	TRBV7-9	CASSINGELFF
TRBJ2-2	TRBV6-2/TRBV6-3	CASSSLLAGNTGELFF
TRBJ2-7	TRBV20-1	CSARGGTSDYEQYF
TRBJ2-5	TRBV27	CASSIQFQGMDQETQYF
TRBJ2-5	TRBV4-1	CASSQPIKNGLAAQETQYF
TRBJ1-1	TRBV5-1	CASSLAGTGGNTEAFF
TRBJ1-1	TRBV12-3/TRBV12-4	CASTLDRSEAFF
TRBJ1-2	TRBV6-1	CASSPDREYGYTF